This TCR beta chain was observed in a study of blood T cells in healthy people across ages. Combining a sample-barcoded 5' primer with a J-beta primer mix, a second PCR ran for roughly 7 to 11 cycles. TCRdb ran MiXCR on the 5' RACE reads and lists one entry per CDR3 protein. The top ten hold roughly a fifth of the sample, which has about 720,000 distinct CDR3 sequences, roughly 20% seen once. The CDR3 runs 12 residues. The germline gives CDR1 SNHLY, CDR2 FYNNEI. The ends were cut back, 8 bases at V and 1 base at J, with 8 bases in the middle. The chain links TRBV2 to TRBJ2-5, with a weak D call TRBD2 (5 bases). The receptor's source is a man between 70 and 80 years old in good health. The sequenced material came from blood. The CDR3 DNA sequence: TGTGCCAGCGGGGAGTTCCAAGAGACCCAGTACTTC. This encodes CASGEFQETQYF.